This T cell receptor (beta chain) derives from a study of CD8+ T cells in alopecia areata. Notes on the study in general: Among the 100 top clones, expanded CD8+ clones, like scalp clonality, were significantly decreased by tofacitinib. Under tofacitinib, numerous expanded lesional clonotypes remained detectable in scalp and blood.

The CDR3 totals 14 residues. With 3 bases removed from V and 3 bases from J, the gap between germline ends came to 9 bases. Germline V gene lookup returns CDR1 MNHEY and CDR2 SMNVEV (reference sequence). Turning to this clone: Its antigen is unidentified.

Treatment in this sample: oral pan-JAK inhibitor, 5-10 mg twice daily. Lesional scalp punch biopsies and peripheral blood were collected from alopecia areata patients. Following extraction, RNA underwent reverse transcription to cDNA, which served as the sequencing template. The repertoire was sequenced with immunoSEQ multiplex PCR; TCRdb's copy has only in-frame clones and lacks some. This sample has about 180,000 clones, with about 53% found just once. Material: CD8+ T cells sorted from blood, obtained at week 24, from a patient treated with tofacitinib. The receptor was isolated from a human donor with alopecia areata. The rearrangement links TRBV27 to TRBJ1-5; D uncertain. CDR3 DNA: TGTGCCAGCAGTTTGAACAATGTCAATCAGCCCCAGCATTTT. This codes for CASSLNNVNQPQHF.